This T cell receptor beta chain was recovered during a study of CD8 T cells in ankylosing spondylitis. There are 14 residues in the CDR3. V shed 3 bases and J 6 bases; nucleotides not matched to a gene: 6. CDR1 SNHLY and CDR2 FYNNEI come from the germline V gene. This clonotype came up many times. No antigen is known for it. The authors made TCR beta libraries by quantitative 5'-RACE with molecular barcodes. TCRdb re-called the 5' RACE reads through MiXCR, storing one row per CDR3 protein. The data show about 240,000 distinct CDR3 sequences, with approximately 9% seen just once and about 6.8% held by the top ten. Notes on the study in general: Previously reported in reactive arthritis synovial fluid and blood were some of the motif variants.

The gene calls are TRBV2 and TRBJ1-2, with 8 bases identical to TRBD1. The sequenced material came from blood, either unsorted or a sorted T cell fraction (not recorded which). The clonotype was recovered from a male donor with ankylosing spondylitis or in good health (not recorded which). The CDR3 bases are TGTGCCAGCAGTGACCCAGGGGGCGCGAATGGCTACACCTTC. Protein sequence: CASSDPGGANGYTF.